A single sample is the source of the 23 T cell receptor beta chains below, sequenced in a study of cytomegalovirus exposure and HLA in healthy donors. Use of 60 Vbeta and 13 Jbeta primers characterized the PCR. TCRdb's table, derived via immunoSEQ multiplex PCR, lists solely in-frame clones and lacks some. The table has tens of thousands of clones, around 82% seen once; the top ten hold around 7%. Sequenced: PBMCs. These receptors originate from a man in his 60s in good health and CMV-seronegative.

The V call is TRBV2, the J call TRBJ2-5; D may be TRBD1 (6 bases). TRBJ2-7 matches the DNA end more closely, so the J call is doubtful. Germline V gene lookup returns CDR1 SNHLY and CDR2 FYNNEI. The CDR3 has 13 amino acids. This chain's CDR3 is CASEGVGSYEQYF. CDR3 DNA: TGTGCCAGCGAGGGGGTAGGGTCCTACGAGCAGTACTTC.

This clone was counted only a few times. V is TRBV5-4 and J is TRBJ1-2; weak D call: TRBD1 (5 bases). The CDR3 is made up of 14 amino acids. V shed 2 bases and J shed 3 bases, with 11 bases lying between them. Per germline, CDR1 SGHNT and CDR2 YYREEE (reference sequence). DNA for the CDR3: TGTGCCAGCAGCTTTGGGGGAGGGGACTATGGCTACACCTTC. This gives the protein CASSFGGGDYGYTF. Full variable domain (missing parts from reference TRBV5-4 and TRBJ1-2): ETGVTQSPTHLIKTRGQQVTLRCSSQSGHNTVSWYQQALGQGPQFIFQYYREEENGRGNFPPRFSGLQFPNYSSELNVNALELDDSALYLCASSFGGGDYGYTFGSGTRLTVV.

V usage is TRBV15 and J usage is TRBJ2-7, with D hard to call. The germline V gene encodes CDR1 LNHNV and CDR2 YYDKDF (reference sequence). The V end lost 2 bases, the J end lost 7 bases, and 15 bases lay between the germline ends. This CDR3 contains 14 residues. DNA of the CDR3: TGTGCCACCAGCAGAAACCCACGGATGGAGGAGCAGTACTTC. It encodes CATSRNPRMEEQYF.

CDR3 coding DNA: TGTGCCAGCAGCCCAGGGGCCACGAGCGGGGGTCCCAATGAGCAGTTCTTC. Translated, it gives CASSPGATSGGPNEQFF. The chain joins TRBV9 to TRBJ2-1; 8 bases are a match to TRBD2. Germline lookup yields CDR1 SGDLS and CDR2 YYNGEE. V lost 4 bases to trimming and J lost 6 bases; unmatched junction nucleotides: 15. This CDR3 is 17 amino acids long.

This clone has only one observation. The gene calls are TRBV6-5 and TRBJ1-1, with D possibly TRBD1 on 5 matching bases. V was cut by 5 bases and J by 6 bases, with 16 bases left in between. Germline-derived CDR1 and CDR2 are MNHEY and SVGAGI. This CDR3 spans 14 amino acids. The CDR3 loop reads CASSLDGATAEAFF. CDR3 nucleotide sequence: TGTGCCAGCAGTCTGGATGGGGCCACGGCTGAAGCTTTCTTT.

Judged by abundance, this clone is large. The rearrangement joins TRBV6-5 to TRBJ2-2, with D perhaps TRBD2 (6 bases). The germline CDR1 and CDR2 sequences are MNHEY and SVGAGI. The CDR3 contains 13 residues. Trimming cost V 6 bases and J 7 bases, with 12 bases left between them. This CDR3 reads CASRLRESGELFF. The DNA of the CDR3 is TGTGCCAGCAGACTCCGGGAGAGCGGGGAGCTGTTTTTT.

This chain links TRBV7-9 with TRBJ2-7, with D possibly TRBD1 on 8 matching bases. CDR1 and CDR2 from the germline V gene are SEHNR and FQNEAQ (reference sequence). CDR3 length: 17 residues. The V gene lost 4 bases and the J gene lost 1 base, with 20 bases spanning the gap. The CDR3 spells CASSSGGQQGASYEQYF. CDR3 DNA: TGTGCCAGCAGCTCGGGGGGCCAGCAGGGGGCGTCCTACGAGCAGTACTTC.

The chain has TRBV9 and TRBJ2-3; TRBD2 matches at 7 bases. Trimming took 1 base from V and 4 from J; bases not matched to a gene: 9. The germline V gene has CDR1 SGDLS and CDR2 YYNGEE. The CDR3 consists of 16 residues. CDR3 coding DNA: TGTGCCAGCAGCGTACTGGTGGGAGGGCTTGCAGATACGCAGTATTTT. Its translation: CASSVLVGGLADTQYF.

This chain links TRBV5-1 with TRBJ1-4, with 8 nucleotides matching TRBD1. Trimming cost V 4 bases and J 4 bases; bases outside gene matches: 3. This CDR3 comprises 14 residues. Germline lookup yields CDR1 SGHRS and CDR2 YFSETQ. The CDR3 DNA follows: TGCGCCAGCAGCCCGGACAGGGTTAATGAAAAACTGTTTTTT. Protein sequence: CASSPDRVNEKLFF.

This chain connects TRBV6-1 to TRBJ1-1; D perhaps matches TRBD1 (6 bases). From germline, CDR1 is MNHNS and CDR2 SASEGT. Trimming removed 2 bases from V and 3 bases from J, with 13 bases in between. This CDR3 contains 15 residues. This CDR3 is CASSEQVTGYTEAFF. CDR3 coding DNA: TGTGCCAGCAGTGAACAAGTTACAGGGTACACTGAAGCTTTCTTT.

On this clone: One end of the junction does not line up with germline, which may come from a read error. The V call is TRBV18, the J call TRBJ1-2, with 10 bases matching TRBD1. Germline V lookup: CDR1 KGHSH, CDR2 LQKENI. The CDR3 consists of 16 residues. The CDR3 region has the DNA TGTGCCAGCTCACCACCGGCGGGTCGACAGGGGGCCCCCGACCCCTTC. Encoded protein: CASSPPAGRQGAPDPF.

The gene calls are TRBV19 and TRBJ1-1; perhaps TRBD1 as D (5 bases). V dropped 4 bases and J dropped 1 base, with 13 bases sitting between them. The germline V gene has CDR1 LNHDA and CDR2 SQIVND (reference sequence). This CDR3 contains 15 residues. CDR3 loop: CASSRGSTGNTEAFF. The CDR3, as DNA: TGTGCCAGTAGTAGGGGCTCGACGGGGAACACTGAAGCTTTCTTT.

The chain carries TRBV7-6 and TRBJ2-2; 9 nucleotides agree with TRBD1. V shed 5 bases, J shed 0 bases, and the junction held 4 bases outside the gene matches. CDR1 and CDR2 from the germline V gene are SGHVS and FNYEAQ. This CDR3 spans 16 amino acids. In DNA form, the CDR3 reads TGTGCCAGCAGCCGGGGACAGGGCCCGAACACCGGGGAGCTGTTTTTT. It is translated as CASSRGQGPNTGELFF.

This chain links TRBV2 with TRBJ2-7; TRBD1 matches at 12 bases. CDR1 and CDR2 (germline): SNHLY, FYNNEI. The CDR3 extends over 13 amino acids. V trimming: 6 bases; J trimming: 6 bases; junction bases outside the gene matches: 3. The DNA of the CDR3 is TGTGCCAGCAGCCGGGACAGGGGGCGCGAGCAGTACTTC. Translating it yields CASSRDRGREQYF.

J is TRBJ2-7 and V is TRBV6-5; unclear D gene. The CDR3 is 13 amino acids. The V end lost 5 bases, the J end lost 1 base, and 9 bases lay between the germline ends. CDR1 is MNHEY, CDR2 SVGAGI, per germline. The CDR3: CASSNSVSYEQYF. CDR3 bases: TGTGCCAGCAGTAACAGTGTTTCCTACGAGCAGTACTTC.

In its sample, this clone was seen a few times. The chain joins TRBV4-2 to TRBJ2-3; 9 bases fit TRBD2. Trimming removed 4 bases from V and 1 base from J; junction bases left unmatched: 6. Germline V gene lookup returns CDR1 LGHNA and CDR2 YNFKEQ. The CDR3 runs 16 residues. In nucleotides, the CDR3 is TGTGCCAGCAGCCCCTATTTAGCGGGGGGCACAGATACGCAGTATTTT. This gives the protein CASSPYLAGGTDTQYF.

Comment on this clone: At one of its ends the junction is not consistent with the germline gene, which may arise from a read error. J is TRBJ1-2 and V is TRBV5-1; D may be TRBD1 (6 bases). The CDR3 is made up of 19 amino acids. Germline V lookup: CDR1 SGHRS, CDR2 YFSETQ. This CDR3 is CASRMGDDRFTSLLYGYPF. As DNA, the CDR3 is TGCGCCAGCCGAATGGGGGATGACAGGTTCACCTCCCTTCTCTATGGCTACCCCTTC.

This clone was seen more than once but under ten times. V is TRBV5-4 and J is TRBJ2-5; TRBD2 agrees at 10 bases. The germline CDR1 and CDR2 sequences are SGHNT and YYREEE (reference sequence). The CDR3 totals 18 residues. V shed 0 bases, J shed 2 bases, and the junction held 10 bases outside the gene matches. The CDR3 nucleotides read TGTGCCAGCAGCTTGGATCCAGCGGGGGGGCCTACTCAAGAGACCCAGTACTTC. Encoded protein: CASSLDPAGGPTQETQYF.

This clone has a handful of counts. The rearrangement links TRBV19 to TRBJ1-5; 9 bases match TRBD1. The V and J ends lost 5 bases and 6 bases, in that order; junction bases with no gene match: 8. The CDR3 is 15 amino acids. Germline CDR1 is LNHDA and CDR2 is SQIVND (reference sequence). CDR3 protein: CASSSPGQGGQPQHF. The CDR3 DNA reads as TGTGCCAGTAGTTCTCCGGGACAGGGAGGTCAGCCCCAGCATTTT.

The gene calls are TRBV4-2 and TRBJ1-2; 9 positions match TRBD1. Trimming removed 1 base from V and 6 bases from J; junction bases left unmatched: 6. The CDR3 length is 15 residues. Germline-derived CDR1 and CDR2 are LGHNA and YNFKEQ. CDR3 sequence reads: CASSQGGQGKDGYTF. CDR3 sequence (DNA): TGTGCCAGCAGCCAAGGAGGACAGGGGAAGGATGGCTACACCTTC.

The gene calls are TRBV28 and TRBJ2-7; D may be TRBD1 (6 bases). CDR1 and CDR2 from the germline V gene are MDHEN and SYDVKM. CDR3 length: 14 residues. Trimming cost V 2 bases and J 3 bases, with 11 bases left between them. The CDR3 region has the DNA TGTGCCAGCAGTTTACTAGGGGGAAGCTACGAGCAGTACTTC. It specifies CASSLLGGSYEQYF. The full variable domain, in which reference TRBV28 and TRBJ2-7 provide the parts outside the CDR3, is DVKVTQSSRYLVKRTGEKVFLECVQDMDHENMFWYRQDPGLGLRLIYFSYDVKMKEKGDIPEGYSVSREKKERFSLILESASTNQTSMYLCASSLLGGSYEQYFGPGTRLTVT.

This clone was found once. V is TRBV28 and J is TRBJ2-4; D may be TRBD1 (6 bases). The ends were cut back, 6 bases at V and 1 base at J, with 16 bases in the middle. CDR1 is MDHEN and CDR2 is SYDVKM in the germline V gene. CDR3 length: 16 residues. Here the CDR3 DNA reads TGTGCCAGCAGACCTCCCTCTCAGGGGGCCAAAAACATTCAGTACTTC. It is translated as CASRPPSQGAKNIQYF.

The chain is built from TRBV4-1 and TRBJ1-4, with D possibly being TRBD1 (5 bases). Trimming pared 4 bases from V and 1 base from J, leaving 16 bases between. The germline CDR1 and CDR2 sequences are MGHRA and YSYEKL. The CDR3 sequence is 17 residues long. Here the CDR3 DNA reads TGCGCCAGCAGCCCAAGCGCAGGGATTTTAACTAATGAAAAACTGTTTTTT. Translated, it gives CASSPSAGILTNEKLFF.